The 27 T cell receptor beta chains below all came from one sample that was sequenced in a study of identical twins. TCRdb re-called the 5' RACE reads through MiXCR, storing one row per CDR3 protein. This sample yields under 250,000 distinct CDR3 sequences, of which 7.5% are seen a single time; under 6% belongs to the top ten. These data were also reused for a study on yellow fever vaccine responses in identical twins.

Specimen: CD8+ T cells sorted from blood. The receptor source for this set is a woman under 30 in good health.

The chain employs TRBV7-6 and TRBJ2-5, with D perhaps TRBD2 (5 bases). Germline CDR1 is SGHVS and CDR2 is FNYEAQ. Trimming took 4 bases from V and 1 from J, leaving 19 bases between them. The CDR3 is 17 amino acids. The chain's CDR3 is CASSSTTPGWFQETQYF. In nucleotides, the CDR3 is TGTGCCAGCAGCTCTACCACACCGGGGTGGTTCCAAGAGACCCAGTACTTC.

This clonotype was picked up many times. This chain connects TRBV11-2 to TRBJ2-3; D not certain. Trimming shortened V by 2 bases and J by 2 bases, and 8 bases separated the two germline ends. From germline, CDR1 is SGHAT and CDR2 FQNNGV. This CDR3 comprises 14 residues. CDR3 residues: CASSLNVDTDTQYF. The CDR3 bases are TGTGCCAGCAGCTTAAACGTAGACACAGATACGCAGTATTTT.

The chain employs TRBV7-3 and TRBJ1-5; D might be TRBD1 (5 bases). The CDR3 covers 17 residues. The V gene's germline CDR1 is SGHTA and CDR2 FQGTGA. V lost 2 bases and J 4 bases, leaving 18 bases between the germline ends. The CDR3 DNA follows: TGTGCCAGCAGCTTATCCCCCATGGGGGAGGGAAATCAGCCCCAGCATTTT. Its translation is CASSLSPMGEGNQPQHF.

This clonotype was seen many times. The rearrangement links TRBV20-1 to TRBJ2-1; 7 bases map to TRBD1. The CDR3 contains 15 residues. Trimming removed 6 bases from V and 5 bases from J; junction bases left unmatched: 13. Germline CDR1 is DFQATT and CDR2 is SNEGSKA (reference sequence). As DNA, the CDR3 is TGCAGTGCCAATAGCATGGACAGGAGAAACAATGAGCAGTTCTTC. Translation: CSANSMDRRNNEQFF.

The table lists this clonotype with a few counts. V and J are TRBV5-1 and TRBJ2-1; no clear D gene. In germline, CDR1 is SGHRS, CDR2 YFSETQ. The CDR3 has 14 amino acids. The ends were cut back, 0 bases at V and 4 bases at J, with 8 bases in the middle. CDR3 in DNA: TGCGCCAGCAGCTTGGGGGCCCAGTACAATGAGCAGTTCTTC. Amino acids: CASSLGAQYNEQFF.

The CDR3 DNA reads as TGTGCCAGCAGTTGGTCGAACACCGGGGAGCTGTTTTTT. This sequence encodes CASSWSNTGELFF. The genes are TRBV12-3 or TRBV12-4 and TRBJ2-2; D gene ambiguous. The CDR3 sequence is 13 residues long. Trimming left V 4 bases short and J 0 bases short, with 3 bases between.

This clonotype was seen repeatedly, ten times or more. The V and J genes are TRBV20-1 and TRBJ2-1, with TRBD1 identical over 10 bases. Losses at the gene ends were 3 bases for V and 10 bases for J; bases not matched to a gene: 18. Germline V gene lookup returns CDR1 DFQATT and CDR2 SNEGSKA (reference sequence). The CDR3 consists of 17 residues. The CDR3: CSASWDRGPSSEVEQFF. The CDR3 DNA is TGCAGTGCTAGTTGGGACAGGGGTCCGTCCTCCGAAGTCGAGCAGTTCTTC.

V gene TRBV6-5 combines with J gene TRBJ2-5; D uncertain. The CDR3 runs 17 residues. Germline CDR1 and CDR2: MNHEY and SVGAGI. The V gene lost 3 bases and the J gene lost 2 bases, with 19 bases spanning the gap. The CDR3 region is CASSYSPFHRAQETQYF. CDR3 DNA sequence: TGTGCCAGCAGTTATAGTCCCTTTCATAGGGCACAAGAGACCCAGTACTTC.

At least ten counts were recorded for this clonotype. The chain is built from TRBV20-1 and TRBJ2-3, with D hard to call. The CDR3 has 12 residues. The V end lost 2 bases, the J end lost 3 bases, and 6 bases lay between the germline ends. From germline, CDR1 is DFQATT and CDR2 SNEGSKA (reference sequence). The CDR3 DNA is TGCAGTGCTAGACTGGGGACAGATACGCAGTATTTT. It codes for CSARLGTDTQYF.

In nucleotides, the CDR3 is TGTGCCAGCAGCCCCCTTTCAACTGAAGCTTTCTTT. Protein: CASSPLSTEAFF. The rearrangement joins TRBV7-8 to TRBJ1-1; no firm D call. This CDR3 contains 12 residues. CDR1 is SGHVS and CDR2 is FQNEAQ in the germline V gene. V lost 5 bases, J lost 5 bases, and 9 bases lay in between.

The chain combines TRBV20-1 with TRBJ2-2; TRBD2 might be the D (6 bases). Germline V gene data show CDR1 as DFQATT and CDR2 as SNEGSKA (reference sequence). The length of the CDR3 is 13 residues. Trimming pared 4 bases from V and 3 bases from J, leaving 9 bases between. This chain's CDR3 is CSATSEDTGELFF. CDR3 sequence (DNA): TGCAGTGCTACTAGCGAGGACACCGGGGAGCTGTTTTTT.

The rearrangement links TRBV5-1 to TRBJ2-1, with 8 bases matching TRBD1. This CDR3 is built from 12 residues. Losses at the gene ends were 3 bases for V and 10 bases for J; bases not matched to a gene: 3. Germline-derived CDR1 and CDR2 are SGHRS and YFSETQ. CDR3 amino acids: CASSSDRVEQFF. The DNA of the CDR3 is TGCGCCAGCAGCTCGGACAGGGTGGAGCAGTTCTTC. Combining the CDR3 with reference TRBV5-1 and TRBJ2-1 gives the whole variable domain KAGVTQTPRYLIKTRGQQVTLSCSPISGHRSVSWYQQTPGQGLQFLFEYFSETQRNKGNFPGRFSGRQFSNSRSEMNVSTLELGDSALYLCASSSDRVEQFFGPGTRLTVL.

The V and J genes are TRBV13 and TRBJ2-4; TRBD1 might be the D (6 bases). CDR1 is PRHDT and CDR2 is FYEKMQ in the germline V gene (reference sequence). V was clipped by 5 bases and J by 2 bases, with 13 bases between them. The CDR3 spans 15 residues. The CDR3 nucleotides are TGTGCCAGCAGCGTCTCGAGGGGGACCAAAAACATTCAGTACTTC. Translated: CASSVSRGTKNIQYF.

At least ten counts were recorded for this clonotype. V is TRBV11-1 and J is TRBJ1-1; TRBD1 matches at 7 bases. The CDR3 runs 18 residues. V lost 5 bases and J lost 0; bases outside the gene matches: 15. The germline V gene encodes CDR1 SGHAT and CDR2 FQDESV (reference sequence). CDR3 sequence (DNA): TGTGCCAGCAGCGCCCGGGACAGTTTAACGGGGATGAACACTGAAGCTTTCTTT. Amino acids: CASSARDSLTGMNTEAFF.

This chain links TRBV20-1 with TRBJ2-1, with 12 bases aligning to TRBD2. V shed 1 base and J 8 bases; nucleotides not matched to a gene: 6. The CDR3 loop spans 15 amino acids. Per germline, CDR1 DFQATT and CDR2 SNEGSKA (reference sequence). Written as DNA, the CDR3 is TGCAGTGCTAGAGGACTAGCGGGAGTTTTCTATGAGCAGTTCTTC. Its translation: CSARGLAGVFYEQFF.

This clonotype was detected ten times or more. This chain uses TRBV11-2 with TRBJ1-1; D unresolved. Germline V gene lookup returns CDR1 SGHAT and CDR2 FQNNGV. The CDR3 totals 15 residues. Trimming left V 0 bases short and J 4 bases short, with 12 bases between. The CDR3 DNA reads as TGTGCCAGCAGCTTAGAAGGGCAGGCGGGCACTGAAGCTTTCTTT. It yields the protein CASSLEGQAGTEAFF.

This clonotype came up many times. The CDR3 DNA reads TGTGCCAGCAGAGAGGGACCCCGAGTGAACACCGGGGAGCTGTTTTTT. It is translated as CASREGPRVNTGELFF. The chain employs TRBV2 and TRBJ2-2, with D perhaps being TRBD1 or TRBD2 (5 bases each). CDR1 and CDR2 from the germline V gene are SNHLY and FYNNEI. The CDR3 is 16 residues long. The V end lost 6 bases, the J end lost 1 base, and 15 bases lay between the germline ends. The variable domain in full, with the rest retrieved from reference TRBV2 and TRBJ2-2, is EPEVTQTPSHQVTQMGQEVILRCVPISNHLYFYWYRQILGQKVEFLVSFYNNEISEKSEIFDDQFSVERPDGSNFTLKIRSTKLEDSAMYFCASREGPRVNTGELFFGEGSRLTVL.

There are many counts of this clonotype. The chain combines TRBV5-1 with TRBJ2-7; TRBD2 aligns across 7 bases. This CDR3 is 14 amino acids long. Per the germline V gene, CDR1 is SGHRS and CDR2 is YFSETQ. The J segment lost 5 bases and the V segment lost 0 bases, leaving 5 bases of the junction unmatched. The CDR3 spells CASSLAPGGDEQYF. CDR3 nucleotide sequence: TGCGCCAGCAGCTTGGCCCCGGGGGGAGACGAGCAGTACTTC.

This chain connects TRBV20-1 to TRBJ2-5; 9 nucleotides match TRBD2. J gave up 2 bases and V 8 bases, and 12 bases lay outside the gene matches. From germline, CDR1 is DFQATT and CDR2 SNEGSKA (reference sequence). The CDR3 sequence is 15 residues long. The CDR3 DNA reads as TGCAGTACCTACCACCCTAGCGGGGCACAAGAGACCCAGTACTTC. Encoded protein: CSTYHPSGAQETQYF.

The chain links TRBV5-6 to TRBJ2-1, with D possibly being TRBD2 (7 bases). V was trimmed by 0 bases and J by 2 bases, leaving 12 bases between them. CDR3 length: 16 amino acids. Germline V gene data show CDR1 as SGHDT and CDR2 as YYEEEE. The CDR3 loop reads CASSLGWRGPYNEQFF. The CDR3 DNA reads as TGTGCCAGCAGCTTGGGGTGGCGGGGGCCCTACAATGAGCAGTTCTTC.

This clonotype occurred a few times. Germline and junction disagree at one end, which may indicate a read error. V is TRBV13 and J is TRBJ2-7; 8 nucleotides align to TRBD2. The CDR3 spans 15 residues. The germline CDR1 and CDR2 sequences are PRHDT and FYEKMQ (reference sequence). CDR3 loop: CASTLRSGNRYEQYF. The CDR3 bases are TGTGCCAGCACCTTACGTAGCGGGAATAGGTACGAGCAGTACTTC. Looking up the rest from reference TRBV13 and TRBJ2-7 gives the full variable domain: AAGVIQSPRHLIKEKRETATLKCYPIPRHDTVYWYQQGPGQDPQFLISFYEKMQSDKGSIPDRFSAQQFSDYHSELNMSSLELGDSALYFCASTLRSGNRYEQYFGPGTRLTVT.

This clonotype has at least ten counts. The V call is TRBV4-1, the J call TRBJ1-1; perhaps TRBD1 as D (6 bases). This CDR3 has 15 amino acids. V was shortened by 2 bases and J by 6 bases, with 16 bases between the two germline ends. Germline CDR1 and CDR2: MGHRA and YSYEKL. This CDR3 reads CASSQLDRFGAEAFF. In DNA, the CDR3 is TGCGCCAGCAGCCAACTAGACAGGTTCGGGGCTGAAGCTTTCTTT.

This clonotype was seen at least ten times. V gene TRBV25-1 combines with J gene TRBJ2-1; D remains ambiguous. This CDR3 has 11 amino acids. The V and J ends lost 1 base and 6 bases respectively, with 1 base between them. Germline CDR1 MGHDK, CDR2 SYGVNS. Written as DNA, the CDR3 is TGTGCCAGCAGTGAATCCAATGAGCAGTTCTTC. As protein: CASSESNEQFF. Supplemented by reference TRBV25-1 and TRBJ2-1, the full variable domain reads EADIYQTPRYLVIGTGKKITLECSQTMGHDKMYWYQQDPGMELHLIHYSYGVNSTEKGDLSSESTVSRIRTEHFPLTLESARPSHTSQYLCASSESNEQFFGPGTRLTVL.

This clonotype came up many times. The chain links TRBV6-1 to TRBJ1-6; D remains ambiguous. CDR3 length equals 14 residues. CDR1 and CDR2 (germline): MNHNS, SASEGT. Deletions cut 7 bases from V and 4 bases from J, with 11 bases between. The CDR3 coding sequence is TGTGCCAGCAAAGTCTTAACATATAATTCACCCCTCCACTTT. This codes for CASKVLTYNSPLHF.

This clonotype was seen repeatedly, ten times or more. The chain joins TRBV7-3 to TRBJ2-2, with TRBD1 matching 7 bases. This CDR3 is built from 15 residues. Germline CDR1 and CDR2: SGHTA and FQGTGA. The V gene end was trimmed by 8 bases and the J gene end by 4 bases; junction bases not matched to a gene: 10. The CDR3 DNA reads TGTGCCAGCCTAAGGGACAGTCACTTCACCGGGGAGCTGTTTTTT. Amino acid sequence: CASLRDSHFTGELFF. The whole variable domain, remainder taken from reference TRBV7-3 and TRBJ2-2, is GAGVSQTPSNKVTEKGKYVELRCDPISGHTALYWYRQSLGQGPEFLIYFQGTGAADDSGLPNDRFFAVRPEGSVSTLKIQRTERGDSAVYLCASLRDSHFTGELFFGEGSRLTVL.

At least ten counts were recorded for this clonotype. V and J are TRBV9 and TRBJ1-1, with TRBD1 matching over 7 bases. V was clipped by 4 bases and J by 4 bases; unmatched bases: 7. The CDR3 is 14 residues long. CDR1 SGDLS and CDR2 YYNGEE come from the germline V gene. The CDR3 bases are TGTGCCAGCAGCCAAACCAGGGGGACCACTGAAGCTTTCTTT. Protein product: CASSQTRGTTEAFF.

The chain is built from TRBV15 and TRBJ2-3; possibly TRBD2 for D (5 bases). CDR3 length: 13 residues. The germline V gene encodes CDR1 LNHNV and CDR2 YYDKDF (reference sequence). The germline V and J ends were trimmed by 3 bases and 6 bases, with 10 bases remaining between them. As DNA, the CDR3 is TGTGCCACCAGCAGTGAGGGCTGGGATACGCAGTATTTT. Protein: CATSSEGWDTQYF.